Here is one TCR beta chain with its context. This clonotype was picked up a small number of times. No antigen is known for it. It has no much larger one-base neighbor in the sample; base qualities were not kept. The roughly 39 donors, aged about 6 to 95 years, were systemically healthy Caucasian individuals from Russia. Roughly 9.5 milliliters of peripheral blood were drawn from each donor into EDTA-treated Vacutainer tubes. Ficoll-Paque density-gradient centrifugation was used to isolate PBMCs, with at least 7 million per sample. Trizol reagent was used to extract total RNA from the PBMCs, yielding at least 6 micrograms per sample. Naive CD45RAhigh/CD27high T cell percentages were measured by flow cytometry on a PBMC aliquot from every donor. The sample originates from a study of blood T cells in healthy people across ages (dated by TCRdb to the mid-2010s). About the full investigation: Template switching captured roughly one uniquely barcoded TCR beta cDNA molecule per two T cells in model experiments. Donors of different ages were randomly distributed across sequencing lanes to avoid experimental bias. The study analyzed two additional independent replicas of 1 million unique cDNA reads from the same blood draw for two donors, one aged 18 to 30 and one aged 80 or older. The donors were divided into four age groups: young (average around 16 years), middle-aged (approximately 41), aged (about 56) and long-lived (around 87). Using deep sequencing normalized with unique cDNA molecular identifiers, the study measured how TCR beta repertoire diversity changes with age. General conclusions and limits of the study: As age increased, observed TCR beta diversity per million T cells dropped in a roughly linear way, and a significant reduction was already evident by age roughly 36. Since profiling was done on bulk unsorted PBMCs, naive and antigen-experienced compartments could not be conclusively compared. There was a strong correlation between observed TCR beta diversity and the percentage of naive T cells measured by flow cytometry. The CMV infection status of donors was not known, potentially confounding age-related changes in expanded clonotypes. Compared with the aged group, more naive CD4+ T cells, fewer expanded clones and increased TCR diversity were shown by the long-lived group, suggesting age selection. Estimates of total diversity from one million sequenced T cells were regarded as lower bounds and underestimates.

The CDR3 holds 15 amino acids from the cysteine to the phenylalanine. The read is trimmed to its CDR3 DNA, 45 bases read in frame from base 1. Trimming takes 5 bases from V and 6 bases from J, and the germline ends sit 18 bases apart. Per the germline V gene (reference sequence), SGHAT is the CDR1 and FQDESV is the CDR2. The library was prepared using 5' RACE. Sequencer: Illumina HiSeq 2500. A second PCR of about 7 to 12 cycles was performed with a sample-barcoded 5' primer and a J-beta primer mix. Each TCR beta cDNA molecule received a unique molecular identifier from a template-switch 5' adaptor carrying 12 random nucleotides. Each sample yielded at least 3 million CDR3-containing paired-end reads. First-strand cDNA synthesis was performed from all RNA using the Mint cDNA synthesis kit, with priming by a TRBC-specific oligonucleotide. All cDNA was treated with uracil-DNA glycosylase and then went through a first 18-cycle PCR with the universal primers M1SS and BC2_uni_R. In the original analysis: For normalization, 1 million high-quality reads, each with a distinct molecular identifier, were randomly selected from each sample. Instead of being binned into consensus sequences, reads that shared molecular identifiers were thrown out. CDR3 identification, clonotype clustering and error correction used MiTCR with a Q25 quality threshold and the strictest error-elimination algorithm. A nonparametric unseen species model with Euler transformation was used to estimate lower-bound total TCR beta diversity. TCRdb handled the public reads itself, with Q25 trimming in fastp and clone calling in MiXCR, and kept productive beta chains. A single entry per CDR3 protein holds the most common genes and DNA from its merged rows. These V and J calls are TCRdb output, not the study's own analysis. For this sample the table gives more than 1,400,000 distinct CDR3 sequences, of which about 43% were detected only once. Of the sample, 7% to 9% is held by the ten largest clones.

The chain couples TRBV11-1 to TRBJ2-3; TRBD2 is perhaps the D gene, given 6 matching bases. What was sequenced was blood. This TCR was sampled from a young woman in good health. The CDR3 protein: CASSGPGLSSDTQYF. The bases read TGTGCCAGCAGCGGACCGGGACTCTCGTCGGATACGCAGTATTTT.